This TCR beta chain came from a study of cytomegalovirus exposure and HLA in healthy donors. Findings and caveats of the study: When analyzed later, a missense DCLRE1C variant was found to be linked to TCR beta V- and J-gene trimming.

The primer mix had 60 Vbeta and 13 Jbeta primers. Authors' methods: Approximately 11 million shared chains were among tens of millions of unique TCR beta chains counted in a later analysis. Measured with immunoSEQ multiplex PCR; TCRdb has only the in-frame clones, and not every one. V and J calls and clone size follow that table, whereas D and trimming were derived from the DNA. The top ten hold approximately 5.4% of the sample, which has approximately 110,000 clones, approximately 70% seen once. On this clone: No antigen is known for it.

Per the germline V gene, CDR1 is ENHRY and CDR2 is SYGVKD. There are 17 residues in the CDR3. V shed 1 base, J shed 3 bases, and the junction held 7 bases outside the gene matches. The chain uses TRBV10-3 and TRBJ1-3; 9 bases are shared with TRBD1. This TCR was recovered from a woman in her seventies in good health and CMV-seropositive. The sequencing input was PBMCs. CDR3: CAISEYTGGEFGNTIYF. The CDR3 DNA follows: TGTGCCATCAGTGAGTATACAGGGGGCGAATTTGGAAACACCATATATTTT.